This T cell receptor (beta chain) originates from a study of CD8 T cells in Susac syndrome. Random-hexamer reverse transcription was applied to roughly 0.5 to 1 ug RNA. Across 54 Vbeta and 13 Jbeta, TCR beta CDR3 was amplified with immunoSEQ multiplex PCR. TCRdb re-analysed the immunoSEQ multiplex PCR reads in MiXCR, keeping a single row per CDR3 protein. The repertoire holds more than 100,000 distinct CDR3 sequences, with nearly 95% as singletons. TCR beta from blood CD8+ and CD4+ T cells was sequenced. Controls matched for sex and age were healthy donors. Losses at the gene ends were 4 bases for V and 2 bases for J; bases not matched to a gene: 4. The germline CDR1 and CDR2 sequences are MNHNY and SVGAGI (reference sequence). The length of the CDR3 is 14 residues.

This clonotype originated in a human donor in good health. The sequencing sample was made of CD4+ T cells from PBMCs. The V call is TRBV6-6, the J call TRBJ1-2; 7 nucleotides align to TRBD1. The CDR3 DNA follows: TGTGCCAGCAGTTTACCGGGACAGAACTATGGCTACACCTTC. As protein: CASSLPGQNYGYTF.